This TCR beta chain was sequenced for a study of spatial heterogeneity in lung cancer. Of note for this clonotype: Its antigen is currently unknown. A clone one base away is much larger, so this may be a read error.

Time point reported: sample taken at primary tumor resection. The donors were about 72 patients with non-small cell lung cancer that was early-stage and untreated. Study-level results: Counts of expanded intratumoral alpha and beta TCRs tracked tumor mutation counts.

Trimming removed 6 bases at V and 6 bases at J, with 20 bases between. From germline, CDR1 is SGHVS and CDR2 FQNEAQ. The CDR3 totals 16 residues. Individually, TCR cDNA molecules were each labelled with a unique molecular identifier. TCRdb itself ran the 5' RACE reads through MiXCR, one entry per CDR3 protein. The profile shows over 10,000 distinct CDR3 sequences, around 5.6% of them singletons. The material was lung tumor tissue, obtained at surgery. The chain links TRBV7-8 to TRBJ1-4; tentative D call: TRBD1 (5 bases). This receptor was taken from a female donor with early-stage non-small cell lung cancer. The CDR3 protein is CASRRHGGRTDEKLFF. The CDR3 DNA reads as TGTGCCAGCAGGAGACACGGGGGACGCACGGATGAAAAACTGTTTTTT.